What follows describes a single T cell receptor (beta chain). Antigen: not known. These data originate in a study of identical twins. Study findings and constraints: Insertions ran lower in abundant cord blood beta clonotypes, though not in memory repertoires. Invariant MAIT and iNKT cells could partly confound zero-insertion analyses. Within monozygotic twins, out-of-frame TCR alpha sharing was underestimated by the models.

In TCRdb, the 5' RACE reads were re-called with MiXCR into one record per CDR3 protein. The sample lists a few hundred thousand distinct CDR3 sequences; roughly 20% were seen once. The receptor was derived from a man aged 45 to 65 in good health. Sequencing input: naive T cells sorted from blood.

CDR3 nucleotide sequence: TGTGCCAGCAGTTTCCCGACTAGCGGGATGGACAATGAGCAGTTCTTC. This gives the protein CASSFPTSGMDNEQFF. This rearrangement joins TRBV28 to TRBJ2-1; the match to TRBD2 covers 11 bases. Germline-derived CDR1 and CDR2 are MDHEN and SYDVKM. The CDR3 spans 16 residues. With V trimmed by 3 bases and J by 5 bases, 6 bases remained unmatched.